This T cell receptor (beta chain) appears in the sequencing data of a study of cytomegalovirus exposure and HLA in healthy donors. Overall study results and limits: Only CMV serostatus was available as immune exposure information. DRB1 had the most TCR associations and HLA-C the fewest, a later analysis found, with rates varying by HLA locus. As a later analysis showed, a missense DCLRE1C variant was linked to trimming of TCR beta V- and J-genes. It was reportedly the case that the classifier diagnosed cytomegalovirus status with high specificity and sensitivity.

PCR used 60 Vbeta primers and 13 Jbeta primers. Sequencing was performed with immunoSEQ multiplex PCR; in TCRdb, only in-frame clones are kept and a portion is missing. Here the sample spans 210,000 or so clones, over 80% being singletons. Worth noting for this clone: The antigen is undetermined.

Germline lookup yields CDR1 SGHNT and CDR2 YYREEE (reference sequence). V gave up 2 bases and J gave up 7 bases; unmatched junction bases: 5. The CDR3 runs 15 residues. The clonotype was recovered from a woman aged 45-65 years in good health and CMV-seropositive. The chain recombines TRBV5-4 with TRBJ2-1, with TRBD2 matching 11 bases. Sequenced input: PBMCs. CDR3 sequence: CASSFLSGGVNEQFF. CDR3 nucleotide sequence: TGTGCCAGCAGCTTCCTTAGCGGGGGGGTAAATGAGCAGTTCTTC.